This T cell receptor beta chain was recovered during a study of Tregs in tolerant kidney transplant recipients. The CDR3 extends over 14 amino acids. In germline, CDR1 is ENHRY, CDR2 SYGVKD. V was trimmed by 6 bases and J by 4 bases, leaving 14 bases between them. Clones were read by immunoSEQ multiplex PCR, and TCRdb kept only the in-frame ones, dropping some. The data show some 110,000 clones, 85% to 95% seen once. The origin of this receptor is a human donor in good health. The chain carries TRBV10-3 and TRBJ2-3; tentative D call: TRBD2 (6 bases). The sample taken for sequencing was CD4+ T cells from blood. CDR3 amino acids: CAISRLDTADTQYF. The CDR3 DNA is TGTGCCATCAGCAGACTAGATACCGCAGATACGCAGTATTTT.